Listed here is a single TCR beta chain. Antigen: not known. TCRdb's table, derived via immunoSEQ multiplex PCR, lists solely in-frame clones and lacks some. Of about 170,000 clones detected, approximately 93% appear once; the ten largest clones hold around 4.3%. The CDR3 runs 13 residues. The germline V gene has CDR1 MDHEN and CDR2 SYDVKM. Trimming left V 6 bases short and J 5 bases short, with 13 bases between. This sample was included in a study of T cell responses to AZD1222 COVID-19 vaccine. Study-level findings and limits: Only a handful of people who got AZD1222 tested seropositive at baseline.

Sequences were derived from peripheral blood, sampled on day 0 of AZD1222 vaccination. This receptor was identified in an adult in good health. The rearrangement links TRBV28 to TRBJ2-5; the D gene is possibly TRBD1 (5 bases). The CDR3 DNA reads as TGTGCCAGCAGCTGGGGCGAGGAGGAGACCCAGTACTTC. Translation: CASSWGEEETQYF.